These 31 T cell receptor beta chains came from one sample sequenced in a study of CD8+CD57+ T cells in acquired aplastic anemia. Genomic DNA, serving as template, underwent TCR beta VDJ and CDR3 profiling. MiXCR, applied by TCRdb to the reads, yields one record per CDR3 protein. The sample has some 130,000 distinct CDR3 sequences; about 48% are singletons. The source material was sorted CD4+, CD8+, or CD8+CD57+ T cells (not recorded which) from PBMCs. The receptors originated from a human donor in good health, serving as a control.

This clonotype was seen many times. The V call is TRBV29-1, the J call TRBJ1-1, with D possibly matching TRBD1 (6 bases). The CDR3 totals 12 residues. CDR1 is SQVTM, CDR2 ANQGSEA, per germline. The ends were cut back, 8 bases at V and 0 bases at J, with 10 bases in the middle. This CDR3 reads CSPGQMNTEAFF. CDR3 sequence (DNA): TGCAGCCCTGGACAGATGAACACTGAAGCTTTCTTT.

This rearrangement joins TRBV20-1 to TRBJ2-1, with D uncertain. The CDR3 spans 10 residues. V lost 2 bases and J 7 bases, leaving 3 bases between the germline ends. Germline lookup yields CDR1 DFQATT and CDR2 SNEGSKA (reference sequence). CDR3 residues: CSARNNEQFF. The CDR3 DNA sequence: TGCAGTGCTAGAAATAATGAGCAGTTCTTC.

This chain joins TRBV6-1 and TRBJ1-4; D not resolved. In germline, CDR1 is MNHNS, CDR2 SASEGT. Trimming took 6 bases from V and 15 from J, leaving 14 bases between them. CDR3 length: 11 residues. The CDR3 nucleotides are TGTGCCAGCAGGATAGGGAGAAAGATGTTTTTT. Amino acids: CASRIGRKMFF.

This clonotype has at least ten counts. The J gene is TRBJ1-1, the V gene TRBV25-1; D might be TRBD1 (5 bases). The CDR3 length is 15 residues. V was trimmed by 3 bases and J by 4 bases, leaving 15 bases between them. In germline, CDR1 is MGHDK, CDR2 SYGVNS. The CDR3 is CASSDPTGDGTEAFF. CDR3 sequence (DNA): TGTGCCAGCAGTGATCCCACAGGTGACGGCACTGAAGCTTTCTTT. Together with reference TRBV25-1 and TRBJ1-1, the CDR3 gives the full variable domain: EADIYQTPRYLVIGTGKKITLECSQTMGHDKMYWYQQDPGMELHLIHYSYGVNSTEKGDLSSESTVSRIRTEHFPLTLESARPSHTSQYLCASSDPTGDGTEAFFGQGTRLTVV.

This rearrangement joins TRBV20-1 to TRBJ2-3; a weak D match, TRBD2 (7 bases). The CDR3 is 10 residues long. The germline CDR1 and CDR2 sequences are DFQATT and SNEGSKA (reference sequence). The ends were cut back, 3 bases at V and 13 bases at J, with 11 bases in the middle. The CDR3 here is CSARRGLEYF. Here the CDR3 DNA reads TGCAGTGCTAGGCGGGGGCTGGAGTATTTT.

This clonotype was observed a handful of times. This rearrangement joins TRBV7-2 to TRBJ1-2; D unresolved. The CDR3 has 13 amino acids. V gave up 6 bases and J gave up 0 bases, with 8 bases separating them. Germline V gene sequence: CDR1 SGHTA, CDR2 FQGNSA. The CDR3 loop is CASSLNSNYGYTF. For the CDR3, the DNA is TGTGCCAGCAGTTTAAACTCTAACTATGGCTACACCTTC.

Only a few counts were recorded for this clonotype. The chain carries TRBV24-1 and TRBJ2-7; D unclear. The CDR3 sequence is 11 residues long. V was shortened by 8 bases and J by 6 bases, with 10 bases between the two germline ends. Germline CDR1 KGHDR, CDR2 SFDVKD. The CDR3 loop is CATMSPCEQYF. Here the CDR3 DNA reads TGTGCCACCATGTCGCCTTGCGAGCAGTACTTC.

This rearrangement joins TRBV4-2 to TRBJ2-1; no firm D call. The CDR3 is 13 amino acids. Trimming removed 8 bases from V and 7 bases from J, with 15 bases in between. From germline, CDR1 is LGHNA and CDR2 YNFKEQ. CDR3 protein: CASGLSSLNEQFF. The CDR3 coding sequence is TGTGCCAGCGGCTTAAGTAGCTTGAATGAGCAGTTCTTC.

This clonotype showed up just once. An end of the junction does not agree with germline; a read error may underlie this. The chain carries TRBV20-1 and TRBJ1-2, with a tentative D call TRBD1 (5 bases). The germline V gene encodes CDR1 DFQATT and CDR2 SNEGSKA (reference sequence). The CDR3 runs to 12 residues. The CDR3 DNA reads as TGCAGTGCTAGTGAGGGGACGCTTGGCTACGCCTTC. It yields the protein CSASEGTLGYAF.

J is TRBJ1-5 and V is TRBV15; D not certain. From germline, CDR1 is LNHNV and CDR2 YYDKDF (reference sequence). The CDR3 consists of 15 residues. With 0 bases removed from V and 5 bases from J, the gap between germline ends came to 11 bases. CDR3 in amino acids: CATSREGRWDQPQHF. The CDR3, as DNA: TGTGCCACCAGCAGAGAGGGAAGGTGGGATCAGCCCCAGCATTTT.

CDR3 nucleotide sequence: TGCAGCGCCCAGCCCCAGCCCCTAAACACTGAAGCTTTCTTT. This sequence encodes CSAQPQPLNTEAFF. V gene TRBV29-1 combines with J gene TRBJ1-1; D uncertain. The length of the CDR3 is 14 residues. Trimming cost V 7 bases and J 2 bases, with 17 bases left between them. Germline CDR1 SQVTM, CDR2 ANQGSEA.

This clonotype was picked up many times. The chain employs TRBV5-1 and TRBJ2-3; D may be TRBD2 (5 bases). V lost 6 bases and J 1 base, leaving 12 bases between the germline ends. This CDR3 has 14 residues. From germline, CDR1 is SGHRS and CDR2 YFSETQ. The CDR3 DNA sequence: TGCGCCAGCAACGAAGGAGGTGGCACAGATACGCAGTATTTT. This translates into CASNEGGGTDTQYF.

This clonotype has at least ten counts. This chain connects TRBV7-9 to TRBJ2-2, with D unresolved. The V gene's germline CDR1 is SEHNR and CDR2 FQNEAQ (reference sequence). The CDR3 totals 13 residues. Trimming removed 6 bases from V and 6 bases from J, with 11 bases in between. CDR3 protein: CASSGGVPGELFF. The CDR3 region has the DNA TGTGCCAGCAGTGGCGGAGTTCCCGGGGAGCTGTTTTTT.

The rearrangement links TRBV25-1 to TRBJ1-2; perhaps TRBD1 as D (5 bases). CDR1 is MGHDK, CDR2 SYGVNS, per germline. Trimming removed 1 base at V and 7 bases at J, with 16 bases between. The CDR3 runs to 15 residues. CDR3 sequence reads: CASSESGGGRGGYTF. CDR3 bases: TGTGCCAGCAGTGAATCCGGGGGAGGGAGAGGTGGCTACACCTTC.

This clonotype has ten or more counts. The CDR3 nucleotides read TGCAGCGGCAGGGGTGCGAGCTCCTACGAGCAGTACTTC. Translation gives CSGRGASSYEQYF. The V and J genes are TRBV20-1 and TRBJ2-7, with D possibly being TRBD1 (6 bases). Per the germline V gene, CDR1 is DFQATT and CDR2 is SNEGSKA (reference sequence). This CDR3 spans 13 amino acids.

V and J are TRBV10-3 and TRBJ2-7, with D possibly called TRBD1 or TRBD2 (5 bases each). Trimming removed 3 bases from V and 0 bases from J, with 12 bases in between. The CDR3 covers 15 residues. Per the germline V gene, CDR1 is ENHRY and CDR2 is SYGVKD. CDR3 loop: CAISDSGTASYEQYF. The CDR3 DNA follows: TGTGCCATCAGTGACTCCGGGACGGCCTCCTACGAGCAGTACTTC.

Concerning this clonotype: The germline gene is not matched at one end of the junction; a read error may be the cause. The DNA for the CDR3 is TGTGACAGCAGCTTGGGGAGTGGCTACACCTTC. Protein product: CDSSLGSGYTF. This chain links TRBV7-2 with TRBJ1-2; D unresolved. Per the germline V gene, CDR1 is SGHTA and CDR2 is FQGNSA. The CDR3 loop spans 11 amino acids.

The genes are TRBV2 and TRBJ1-2; no clear D. Trimming shortened V by 3 bases and J by 4 bases, and 15 bases separated the two germline ends. The CDR3 totals 15 residues. Germline assignment: CDR1 SNHLY and CDR2 FYNNEI. CDR3 in amino acids: CASSETRSRGYGYTF. The CDR3 DNA reads TGTGCCAGCAGTGAGACCAGGTCACGGGGCTATGGCTACACCTTC.

Note on this clonotype: Likely a read error: the CDR3 ends without its conserved phenylalanine or tryptophan. The chain combines TRBV7-3 with TRBJ2-7; 7 nucleotides align to TRBD2. Germline V gene lookup returns CDR1 SGHTA and CDR2 FQGTGA. The V segment lost 6 bases and the J segment 4 bases; nucleotides outside the gene matches: 12. The CDR3 has 15 residues. In nucleotides, the CDR3 is TGTGCCAGCAGTTCGCGGGGGTACCGGTCTTACGAGCAGTACTCC. Translated: CASSSRGYRSYEQYS.

The rearrangement joins TRBV5-4 to TRBJ1-2; 7 bases are a match to TRBD1. The CDR3 is 15 residues long. The V gene end was trimmed by 7 bases and the J gene end by 6 bases; junction bases not matched to a gene: 15. The germline CDR1 and CDR2 sequences are SGHNT and YYREEE (reference sequence). CDR3 in amino acids: CASGHSGGIYDGYTF. The CDR3, as DNA: TGTGCCAGCGGACATTCAGGGGGGATATATGATGGCTACACCTTC.

This clonotype turned up a few times. This chain connects TRBV24-1 to TRBJ1-2; a possible D gene is TRBD1 (6 bases). The CDR3 length is 13 residues. Germline V lookup: CDR1 KGHDR, CDR2 SFDVKD. The ends were cut back, 2 bases at V and 5 bases at J, with 8 bases in the middle. CDR3 nucleotides: TGTGCCACCAGTGATTCCACAGGGTATGGCTACACCTTC. Protein: CATSDSTGYGYTF.

This clonotype was observed many times. The V call is TRBV6-5, the J call TRBJ1-1, with 8 bases lining up with TRBD1. CDR1 MNHEY and CDR2 SVGAGI come from the germline V gene. The CDR3 has 15 amino acids. The V gene end was trimmed by 1 base and the J gene end by 5 bases; junction bases not matched to a gene: 6. The CDR3 region is CASSYYTGGRTEAFF. The CDR3 nucleotides read TGTGCCAGCAGTTACTATACAGGGGGAAGGACTGAAGCTTTCTTT.

V is TRBV24-1 and J is TRBJ2-3, with D unclear. The V gene lost 4 bases and the J gene lost 11 bases, with 12 bases spanning the gap. The CDR3 is 12 residues long. Germline V CDR1 and CDR2: KGHDR, SFDVKD. CDR3 nucleotide sequence: TGTGCCACCAGTGACTTTTATCTCAGGCAGTATTTT. It encodes CATSDFYLRQYF.

The V call is TRBV15, the J call TRBJ2-7; perhaps TRBD1 as D (5 bases). CDR3 length: 14 residues. V lost 3 bases and J 0 bases, leaving 9 bases between the germline ends. Germline V gene lookup returns CDR1 LNHNV and CDR2 YYDKDF (reference sequence). The CDR3, as DNA: TGTGCCACCAGCAGTCAACAGGCCTCCTACGAGCAGTACTTC. Its protein is CATSSQQASYEQYF.

This rearrangement joins TRBV19 to TRBJ2-3; D is uncertain. Germline assignment: CDR1 LNHDA and CDR2 SQIVND (reference sequence). The CDR3 covers 14 residues. Trimming stripped 3 bases from V and 6 bases from J, with 13 bases between. CDR3: CASSMVQMVDTQYF. The CDR3 DNA follows: TGTGCCAGTAGTATGGTACAGATGGTGGATACGCAGTATTTT. Based on the CDR3 plus reference TRBV19 and TRBJ2-3, the full variable domain is DGGITQSPKYLFRKEGQNVTLSCEQNLNHDAMYWYRQDPGQGLRLIYYSQIVNDFQKGDIAEGYSVSREKKESFPLTVTSAQKNPTAFYLCASSMVQMVDTQYFGPGTRLTVL.

This clonotype was found a few times. The chain links TRBV2 to TRBJ2-1; weak D call: TRBD1 (5 bases). Between the trimmed V and J ends, which lost 6 bases and 2 bases, there was a span of 11 bases. CDR3 length: 14 amino acids. Germline CDR1 is SNHLY and CDR2 is FYNNEI. This CDR3 is CASSGHNPYNEQFF. The CDR3 region has the DNA TGTGCCAGCAGCGGACATAACCCCTACAATGAGCAGTTCTTC.

This clonotype showed up many times. The chain links TRBV2 to TRBJ1-1, with unresolved D. Germline CDR1 is SNHLY and CDR2 is FYNNEI. V dropped 5 bases and J dropped 0 bases, with 7 bases sitting between them. CDR3 length equals 13 residues. In nucleotides, the CDR3 is TGTGCCAGCAGTATGACTCTGAACACTGAAGCTTTCTTT. Translation gives CASSMTLNTEAFF.

The chain links TRBV5-4 to TRBJ2-7, with 7 bases lining up with TRBD1. Germline CDR1 SGHNT, CDR2 YYREEE (reference sequence). V lost 4 bases and J lost 5; bases outside the gene matches: 12. The CDR3 is made up of 15 amino acids. The CDR3 DNA reads as TGTGCCAGCAGCCCGGAGAATCAGGGGGACAACGAGCAGTACTTC. Its translation: CASSPENQGDNEQYF.

Regarding this clonotype: A much larger clonotype is one base distant, so this may be a read error. The chain joins TRBV20-1 to TRBJ2-3; D is undetermined. The CDR3 is 19 residues long. CDR1 is DFQATT and CDR2 is SNEGSKA in the germline V gene (reference sequence). V lost 6 bases and J 0 bases, leaving 28 bases between the germline ends. The CDR3 loop is CSAQSPTLTPSFSTDTQYF. In DNA, the CDR3 is TGCAGTGCCCAGAGCCCGACACTTACCCCTTCATTTAGCACAGATACGCAGTATTTT.

The rearrangement links TRBV10-1 to TRBJ1-1; D is possibly TRBD1 (6 bases). The CDR3 consists of 14 residues. From germline, CDR1 is WNHNN and CDR2 SYGVQD (reference sequence). CDR3: CSVVGGRKVTEAFF. In nucleotides, the CDR3 is TGCAGCGTTGTTGGGGGCAGAAAGGTGACTGAAGCTTTCTTT.

The genes are TRBV4-3 and TRBJ2-1; D is uncertain. Deletions cut 7 bases from V and 4 bases from J, with 14 bases between. The germline V gene encodes CDR1 LGHNA and CDR2 YSLEER. CDR3 length: 14 amino acids. The CDR3 DNA reads TGCGCCAGCAACCCAGTCGGGTTTTACAATGAGCAGTTCTTC. Protein product: CASNPVGFYNEQFF.